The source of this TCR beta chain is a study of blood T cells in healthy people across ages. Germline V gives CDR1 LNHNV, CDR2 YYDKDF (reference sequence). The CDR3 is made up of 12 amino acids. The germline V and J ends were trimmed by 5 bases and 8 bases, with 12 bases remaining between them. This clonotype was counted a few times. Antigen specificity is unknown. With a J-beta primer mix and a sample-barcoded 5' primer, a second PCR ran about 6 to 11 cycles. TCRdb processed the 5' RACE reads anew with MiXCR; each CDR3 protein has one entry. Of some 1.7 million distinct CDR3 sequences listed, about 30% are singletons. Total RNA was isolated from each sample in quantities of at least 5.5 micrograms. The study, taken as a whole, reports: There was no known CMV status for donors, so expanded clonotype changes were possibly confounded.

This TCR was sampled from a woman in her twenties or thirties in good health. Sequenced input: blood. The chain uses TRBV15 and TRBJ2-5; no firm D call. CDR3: CATSSPALTQYF. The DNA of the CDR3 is TGTGCCACCAGCTCTCCGGCGCTCACCCAGTACTTC.